The 30 T cell receptor beta chains reported below all come from one sample, sequenced in a study of cytomegalovirus exposure and HLA in healthy donors. PCR used 60 Vbeta primers and 13 Jbeta primers. TCRdb keeps only in-frame clones here, not all; method: immunoSEQ multiplex PCR. The table lists some 88,000 clones, approximately 71% of them singletons. Sequenced sample: PBMCs. The receptors were gathered from a woman in her late teens or twenties in good health and CMV-seropositive.

V is TRBV19 and J is TRBJ1-2; 8 bases are shared with TRBD1. The V gene end was trimmed by 1 base and the J gene end by 4 bases; junction bases not matched to a gene: 5. The CDR3 has 15 residues. Germline-derived CDR1 and CDR2 are LNHDA and SQIVND (reference sequence). The CDR3 reads CASSIGTGQVYGYTF. In DNA, the CDR3 is TGTGCCAGTAGTATAGGCACGGGACAGGTCTATGGCTACACCTTC.

The J gene is TRBJ2-4, the V gene TRBV7-9, with D tentatively TRBD1 (5 bases). This CDR3 has 14 amino acids. The ends were cut back, 3 bases at V and 6 bases at J, with 12 bases in the middle. The germline CDR1 and CDR2 sequences are SEHNR and FQNEAQ (reference sequence). As DNA, the CDR3 is TGTGCCAGCAGCTTTCAGGGCGTGGGAAACATTCAGTACTTC. It is translated as CASSFQGVGNIQYF.

In the case of this clone: The same CDR3 can be traced to other DNA sequences in this sample. The rearrangement uses TRBV9 and TRBJ2-5; 10 bases agree with TRBD2. Trimming removed 0 bases from V and 5 bases from J; junction bases left unmatched: 10. Germline loops: CDR1 SGDLS, CDR2 YYNGEE. There are 17 residues in the CDR3. As DNA, the CDR3 is TGTGCCAGCAGCGTAGAGGGGAGCGGGGGGGCCGGGGAGACCCAGTACTTC. Translation gives CASSVEGSGGAGETQYF.

The genes are TRBV7-2 and TRBJ2-7, with D possibly matching TRBD2 (5 bases). CDR3 length: 12 residues. The V gene lost 5 bases and the J gene lost 7 bases, with 12 bases spanning the gap. Germline V gene sequence: CDR1 SGHTA, CDR2 FQGNSA. CDR3 sequence reads: CASSPTGREQYF. As DNA, the CDR3 is TGTGCCAGCAGCCCGACTGGGAGAGAGCAGTACTTC.

The chain is built from TRBV6-1 and TRBJ1-2; D is perhaps TRBD1 (5 bases). The V and J ends lost 0 bases and 4 bases respectively, with 15 bases between them. This CDR3 comprises 16 residues. The germline gives CDR1 MNHNS, CDR2 SASEGT. This CDR3 reads CASSEALRQLVYGYTF. The CDR3 DNA reads as TGTGCCAGCAGTGAAGCCCTCCGACAGTTAGTCTATGGCTACACCTTC.

This clone was seen just once. The chain has TRBV6-5 and TRBJ1-2; 7 bases fit TRBD1. V lost 4 bases to trimming and J lost 5 bases; unmatched junction nucleotides: 7. The CDR3 extends over 14 amino acids. In germline, CDR1 is MNHEY, CDR2 SVGAGI. CDR3 nucleotides: TGTGCCAGCAGTTCCGACAGGGCCCCGTATGGCTACACCTTC. This translates into CASSSDRAPYGYTF.

The chain uses TRBV6-5 and TRBJ1-2; D gene uncertain. The CDR3 has 13 residues. V was clipped by 11 bases and J by 4 bases, with 17 bases between them. The V gene's germline CDR1 is MNHEY and CDR2 SVGAGI. The DNA for the CDR3 is TGTGCCGCCAAAGTTGGAGGCGGCTATGGCTACACCTTC. It encodes CAAKVGGGYGYTF.

The chain carries TRBV19 and TRBJ1-1, with 8 bases matching TRBD1. The V gene end was trimmed by 7 bases and the J gene end by 6 bases; junction bases not matched to a gene: 10. Germline CDR1 and CDR2: LNHDA and SQIVND (reference sequence). CDR3 length equals 14 residues. The CDR3 coding sequence is TGTGCCAGTATCCGTCAGGGGGCGTTGGCTGAAGCTTTCTTT. It yields the protein CASIRQGALAEAFF.

The genes are TRBV6-6 and TRBJ1-3, with 8 bases lining up with TRBD1. Trimming at V came to 2 bases and at J to 2 bases, leaving 2 bases not matched to a gene. Germline-derived CDR1 and CDR2 are MNHNY and SVGAGI (reference sequence). The CDR3 runs to 15 residues. This chain's CDR3 is CASSYQGATGNTIYF. CDR3 nucleotides: TGTGCCAGCAGTTACCAGGGGGCAACTGGAAACACCATATATTTT.

This clone was observed a single time. V is TRBV11-2 and J is TRBJ1-4; 7 nucleotides line up with TRBD1. The CDR3 loop spans 18 amino acids. The germline gives CDR1 SGHAT, CDR2 FQNNGV. J was trimmed by 3 bases and V by 5 bases; bases with no gene match: 15. The CDR3 DNA sequence: TGTGCCAGCAGCCCGCGACAGGGATCATCTAAGGCTAATGAAAAACTGTTTTTT. This gives the protein CASSPRQGSSKANEKLFF.

CDR3 sequence reads: CASSPGSTYEQYF. In DNA form, the CDR3 reads TGTGCCAGTAGCCCCGGGAGTACCTACGAGCAGTACTTC. The chain employs TRBV19 and TRBJ2-7; maybe TRBD2 (6 bases). Trimming took off 6 bases at V and 2 bases at J, with 11 bases between the two ends. Germline values: CDR1 LNHDA, CDR2 SQIVND (reference sequence). The CDR3 consists of 13 residues.

This clone was seen just once. The rearrangement uses TRBV4-3 and TRBJ2-1, with 12 nucleotides matching TRBD2. The V and J ends lost 3 bases and 0 bases, in that order; junction bases with no gene match: 9. The CDR3 sequence is 19 residues long. Germline loops: CDR1 LGHNA, CDR2 YSLEER. The CDR3 nucleotides read TGCGCCAGCAGCCACCCTGAAGCGACTAGCGGGAGCTCCTACAATGAGCAGTTCTTC. Translation: CASSHPEATSGSSYNEQFF.

V and J are TRBV19 and TRBJ2-1; 7 nucleotides match TRBD2. The CDR3 loop spans 14 amino acids. Germline lookup yields CDR1 LNHDA and CDR2 SQIVND (reference sequence). V gave up 5 bases and J gave up 7 bases; unmatched junction bases: 8. This chain's CDR3 is CASSYGGRLNEQFF. DNA for the CDR3: TGTGCCAGTAGTTATGGCGGGAGATTAAATGAGCAGTTCTTC. Filled out from reference TRBV19 and TRBJ2-1, the complete variable domain reads DGGITQSPKYLFRKEGQNVTLSCEQNLNHDAMYWYRQDPGQGLRLIYYSQIVNDFQKGDIAEGYSVSREKKESFPLTVTSAQKNPTAFYLCASSYGGRLNEQFFGPGTRLTVL.

The chain uses TRBV4-2 and TRBJ2-7; TRBD2 aligns across 7 bases. This CDR3 comprises 16 residues. Trimming at V came to 3 bases and at J to 0 bases, leaving 8 bases not matched to a gene. Per the germline V gene, CDR1 is LGHNA and CDR2 is YNFKEQ. CDR3 loop: CASSQPLLASSYEQYF. The CDR3 DNA reads as TGTGCCAGCAGCCAGCCTTTACTAGCGAGCTCCTACGAGCAGTACTTC.

For the CDR3, the DNA is TGTGCCACGACTACAGATAGCAATCAGCCCCAGCATTTT. This gives the protein CATTTDSNQPQHF. The chain combines TRBV10-3 with TRBJ1-5; no reliable D call. Germline V CDR1 and CDR2: ENHRY, SYGVKD. Trimming stripped 10 bases from V and 0 bases from J, with 10 bases between. The CDR3 has 13 residues.

In this sample, this clone turned up many times. The rearrangement links TRBV7-9 to TRBJ2-2, with 7 nucleotides matching TRBD2. The CDR3 is made up of 19 amino acids. V lost 5 bases to trimming and J lost 4 bases; unmatched junction nucleotides: 19. Germline V gives CDR1 SEHNR, CDR2 FQNEAQ (reference sequence). The CDR3 DNA reads as TGTGCCAGCAGCCCAAGCCGAGGGGAGGCAGGCGGGGGCACCGGGGAGCTGTTTTTT. This codes for CASSPSRGEAGGGTGELFF.

The chain employs TRBV10-3 and TRBJ2-3; TRBD2 agrees at 12 bases. The germline V gene has CDR1 ENHRY and CDR2 SYGVKD. After removal of 6 bases from V and 1 base from J, the junction contained 2 bases not matched to a gene. This CDR3 spans 15 amino acids. The CDR3 coding sequence is TGTGCCATCAGCTCTAGCGGGGGGGGCACAGATACGCAGTATTTT. This translates into CAISSSGGGTDTQYF.

The chain joins TRBV6-4 to TRBJ2-2; 8 bases are a match to TRBD2. The CDR3 loop spans 13 amino acids. Germline CDR1 and CDR2: MRHNA and SNTAGT. Germline trimming cut 5 bases from V and 4 bases from J; bases unmatched to any gene: 0. CDR3 coding DNA: TGTGCCAGCAGTAGCGGGAGCACCGGGGAGCTGTTTTTT. Its translation is CASSSGSTGELFF.

The chain recombines TRBV11-2 with TRBJ1-6; D remains unclear. The CDR3 is 14 residues long. V lost 5 bases and J lost 7, with 12 bases in between. Germline V gene lookup returns CDR1 SGHAT and CDR2 FQNNGV. CDR3 region: CASSTGSDNSPLHF. The CDR3 DNA reads as TGTGCCAGCAGCACCGGGTCCGACAATTCACCCCTCCACTTT.

The CDR3 coding sequence is TGTGCCAGCGTGGGACAGGGAAATGAAAAACTGTTTTTT. Its translation: CASVGQGNEKLFF. The chain employs TRBV2 and TRBJ1-4; 9 bases agree with TRBD1. This CDR3 is built from 13 residues. Germline V gene lookup returns CDR1 SNHLY and CDR2 FYNNEI. Losses at the gene ends were 8 bases for V and 5 bases for J; bases not matched to a gene: 3.

V is TRBV7-2 and J is TRBJ2-1; D may be TRBD1 (8 bases). The germline gives CDR1 SGHTA, CDR2 FQGNSA. The CDR3 is made up of 17 amino acids. The germline V and J ends were trimmed by 5 bases and 4 bases, with 21 bases remaining between them. CDR3 bases: TGTGCCAGCAGCAAGACCACGAGCGGGACAGGATACAATGAGCAGTTCTTC. Amino acids: CASSKTTSGTGYNEQFF.

The V and J genes are TRBV11-2 and TRBJ2-3, with TRBD2 identical over 12 bases. The CDR3 covers 16 residues. Germline V gene lookup returns CDR1 SGHAT and CDR2 FQNNGV. Germline trimming cut 4 bases from V and 0 bases from J; bases unmatched to any gene: 2. CDR3 residues: CASSSLAGGSTDTQYF. CDR3 sequence (DNA): TGTGCCAGCAGCTCCCTAGCGGGAGGGAGCACAGATACGCAGTATTTT.

The V gene is TRBV18, the J gene TRBJ2-3, with D possibly TRBD1 on 6 matching bases. This CDR3 has 16 residues. V shed 0 bases and J shed 0 bases, with 10 bases lying between them. CDR1 and CDR2 from the germline V gene are KGHSH and LQKENI. CDR3 protein: CASSPPTGLSTDTQYF. The CDR3 nucleotides are TGTGCCAGCTCACCACCTACAGGGCTTAGCACAGATACGCAGTATTTT.

V and J are TRBV2 and TRBJ2-7, with TRBD2 matching 8 bases. Germline lookup yields CDR1 SNHLY and CDR2 FYNNEI. J was trimmed by 0 bases and V by 8 bases; bases with no gene match: 3. The CDR3 runs 13 residues. The CDR3 sequence is CASLGTSSYEQYF. As DNA, the CDR3 is TGTGCCAGCCTCGGGACTAGCTCCTACGAGCAGTACTTC.

The CDR3 DNA reads as TGTGCCAGCAGCATCTACGAGCAGTACTTC. Residues: CASSIYEQYF. The rearrangement uses TRBV2 and TRBJ2-5; D gene uncertain. The J call may be wrong; the DNA end is better matched by TRBJ2-7. Germline V gives CDR1 SNHLY, CDR2 FYNNEI. CDR3 length: 10 residues.

This chain joins TRBV7-2 and TRBJ1-1; perhaps TRBD1 as D (6 bases). Germline assignment: CDR1 SGHTA and CDR2 FQGNSA. This CDR3 is built from 15 residues. Trimming removed 8 bases at V and 0 bases at J, with 16 bases between. The CDR3 DNA follows: TGTGCCAGCCGATGGGGGCGGCAAATGAACACTGAAGCTTTCTTT. This codes for CASRWGRQMNTEAFF.

Only a few counts were recorded for this clone. V is TRBV5-4 and J is TRBJ2-1, with 15 bases fitting TRBD2. Looked up from germline, CDR1 is SGHNT and CDR2 is YYREEE (reference sequence). Trimming at V came to 10 bases and at J to 6 bases, leaving 5 bases not matched to a gene. CDR3 size: 14 residues. CDR3 amino acids: CAGRTSGGANEQFF. The CDR3 nucleotides read TGTGCCGGAAGGACTAGCGGGGGGGCCAATGAGCAGTTCTTC.

The J gene is TRBJ2-7, the V gene TRBV15; 9 positions match TRBD1. This CDR3 region has 16 residues. V shed 3 bases, J shed 6 bases, and the junction held 12 bases outside the gene matches. CDR1 is LNHNV and CDR2 is YYDKDF in the germline V gene (reference sequence). CDR3 DNA: TGTGCCACCAGCAGTCCTTCCCGGGACAGGGTAACCGAGCAGTACTTC. This gives the protein CATSSPSRDRVTEQYF.

The rearrangement links TRBV11-2 to TRBJ1-1; 7 bases are shared with TRBD1. The CDR3 is made up of 17 amino acids. Germline trimming cut 0 bases from V and 0 bases from J; bases unmatched to any gene: 7. CDR1 SGHAT and CDR2 FQNNGV come from the germline V gene. The CDR3 protein is CASSLEGRGIMNTEAFF. CDR3 DNA sequence: TGTGCCAGCAGCTTAGAGGGCAGGGGGATTATGAACACTGAAGCTTTCTTT. The variable domain in full, completed from reference TRBV11-2 and TRBJ1-1, reads EAGVAQSPRYKIIEKRQSVAFWCNPISGHATLYWYQQILGQGPKLLIQFQNNGVVDDSQLPKDRFSAERLKGVDSTLKIQPAKLEDSAVYLCASSLEGRGIMNTEAFFGQGTRLTVV.

This clone was picked up one time. V usage is TRBV30 and J usage is TRBJ2-5; 10 bases line up with TRBD1. V trimming: 0 bases; J trimming: 5 bases; junction bases outside the gene matches: 15. CDR3 size: 18 residues. Germline V lookup: CDR1 GTSNPN, CDR2 SVGIG (reference sequence). CDR3 protein: CAWSVRDRGPSPEETQYF. CDR3 DNA sequence: TGTGCCTGGAGTGTACGGGACAGGGGCCCCTCCCCCGAGGAGACCCAGTACTTC.